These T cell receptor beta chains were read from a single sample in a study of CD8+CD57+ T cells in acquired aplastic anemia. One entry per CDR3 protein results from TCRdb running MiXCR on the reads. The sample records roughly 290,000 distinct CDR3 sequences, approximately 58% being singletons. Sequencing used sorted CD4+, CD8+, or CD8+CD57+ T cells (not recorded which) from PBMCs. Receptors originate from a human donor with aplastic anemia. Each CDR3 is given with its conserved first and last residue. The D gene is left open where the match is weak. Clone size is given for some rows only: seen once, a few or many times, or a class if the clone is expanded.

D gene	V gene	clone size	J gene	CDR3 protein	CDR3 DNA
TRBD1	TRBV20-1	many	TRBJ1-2	CSVPLNRGRGGYTF	TGCAGTGTCCCCCTCAACAGGGGGCGCGGGGGCTACACCTTC
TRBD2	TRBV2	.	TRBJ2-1	CASRLAGGPEQFF	TGTGCCAGCAGACTAGCGGGGGGGCCTGAGCAGTTCTTC
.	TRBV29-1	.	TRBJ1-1	CSAAPGPWGNTEAFF	TGCAGCGCCGCTCCGGGACCCTGGGGGAACACTGAAGCTTTCTTT
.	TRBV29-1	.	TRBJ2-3	CSLLQVTDTQYF	TGCAGCTTGCTACAGGTGACAGATACGCAGTATTTT
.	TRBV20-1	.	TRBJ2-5	CSARTDWQETQYF	TGCAGTGCTAGGACGGACTGGCAAGAGACCCAGTACTTC
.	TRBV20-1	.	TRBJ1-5	CSARDVAGWNNQPQHF	TGCAGTGCTAGAGATGTAGCAGGATGGAACAATCAGCCCCAGCATTTT
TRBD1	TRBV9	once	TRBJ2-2	CASSVGRGRNTGELFF	TGTGCCAGCAGCGTAGGAAGGGGGCGGAACACCGGGGAGCTGTTTTTT
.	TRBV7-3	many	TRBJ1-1	CASSVGPITLNTEAFF	TGTGCCAGCAGCGTGGGACCGATAACCTTGAACACTGAAGCTTTCTTT
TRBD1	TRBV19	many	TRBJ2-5	CASSTGQGRGETQYF	TGTGCCAGTAGTACGGGACAGGGGCGAGGAGAGACCCAGTACTTC
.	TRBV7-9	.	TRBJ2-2	CASSWILGELFF	TGTGCCAGCAGCTGGATTTTAGGGGAGCTGTTTTTT
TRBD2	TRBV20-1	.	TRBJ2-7	CSARGTSWYEQYF	TGCAGTGCTAGGGGGACTAGTTGGTACGAGCAGTACTTC
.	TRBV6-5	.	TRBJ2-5	CASSWREGEQETQYF	TGTGCCAGCAGTTGGCGAGAGGGGGAACAAGAGACCCAGTACTTC
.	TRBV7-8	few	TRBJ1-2	CASGDLYGYTF	TGTGCCAGCGGCGACCTCTATGGCTACACCTTC
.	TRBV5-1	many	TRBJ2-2	CASSASGNPTGELFF	TGCGCCAGCAGCGCATCCGGGAACCCAACCGGGGAGCTGTTTTTT
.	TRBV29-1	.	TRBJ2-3	CSVTGGLGPTDTQYF	TGCAGCGTCACGGGGGGCTTAGGCCCCACAGATACGCAGTATTTT
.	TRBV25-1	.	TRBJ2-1	CASSEYKYNEQFF	TGTGCCAGCAGTGAATACAAATACAATGAGCAGTTCTTC
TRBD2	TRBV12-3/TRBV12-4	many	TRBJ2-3	CASRLLASSTDTQYF	TGTGCCAGCAGACTACTAGCGTCTAGCACAGATACGCAGTATTTT
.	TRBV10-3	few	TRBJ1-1	CAISSRVNTEAFF	TGTGCCATCAGTTCCAGGGTGAACACTGAAGCTTTCTTT
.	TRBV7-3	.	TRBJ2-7	CASSFQGLEQYF	TGTGCCAGCAGCTTCCAGGGTCTGGAGCAGTACTTC
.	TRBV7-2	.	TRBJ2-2	CASSYRIEEGYRELFF	TGTGCCAGCAGCTATCGAATAGAAGAGGGATACAGGGAGCTGTTTTTT
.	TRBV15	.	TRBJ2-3	CATSSPTSSTDTQYF	TGTGCCACCAGCAGCCCTACTTCTAGCACAGATACGCAGTATTTT
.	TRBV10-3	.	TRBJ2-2	CAISESGGGRGGELFF	TGTGCCATCAGTGAGTCAGGAGGGGGGCGCGGCGGGGAGCTGTTTTTT
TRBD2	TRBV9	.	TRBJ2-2	CASSVRAGGSGELFF	TGTGCCAGCAGCGTACGGGCGGGGGGTTCCGGGGAGCTGTTTTTT
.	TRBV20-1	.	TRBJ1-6	CSAGGRQSNSPLHF	TGCAGTGCTGGTGGGAGGCAGTCGAATTCACCCCTCCACTTT
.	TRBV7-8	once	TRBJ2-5	CASSLGRLGTQYF	TGTGCCAGCAGCTTAGGTCGACTGGGGACCCAGTACTTC
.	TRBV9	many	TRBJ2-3	CASSVDPSTDTQYF	TGTGCCAGCAGCGTAGACCCGAGCACAGATACGCAGTATTTT
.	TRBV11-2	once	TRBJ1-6	CASSSGWGDSPLHF	TGTGCCAGCAGCTCTGGGTGGGGGGATTCACCCCTCCACTTT
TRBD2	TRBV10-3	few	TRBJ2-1	CAMLDVPGGYNEQFF	TGTGCCATGCTGGATGTACCCGGGGGGTACAATGAGCAGTTCTTC
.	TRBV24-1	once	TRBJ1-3	CATSDSRGSGNTIYF	TGTGCCACCAGTGATTCTAGGGGATCCGGAAACACCATATATTTT
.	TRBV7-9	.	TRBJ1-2	CASSAGMGNYGYTF	TGTGCCAGCAGCGCAGGGATGGGTAACTATGGCTACACCTTC
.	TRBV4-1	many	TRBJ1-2	CASSPQPGHVTNYGYTF	TGCGCCAGCAGCCCCCAACCTGGACACGTTACTAACTATGGCTACACCTTC
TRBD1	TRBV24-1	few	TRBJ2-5	CATSDRDRGVQETQYF	TGTGCCACCAGTGATCGAGACAGGGGTGTCCAAGAGACCCAGTACTTC
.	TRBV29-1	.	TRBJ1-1	CSFVFLCPDTEAFF	.
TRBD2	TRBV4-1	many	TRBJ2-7	CASSPSGLAGAGGDEQYF	TGCGCCAGCAGCCCGTCGGGACTAGCGGGGGCCGGCGGGGACGAGCAGTACTTC
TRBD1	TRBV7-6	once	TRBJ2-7	CASSLVSGSGQGNYYF	TGTGCCAGCAGCTTAGTGTCGGGGTCGGGACAGGGTAATTATTACTTC
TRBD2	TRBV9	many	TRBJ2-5	CASSSGLAQETQYF	TGTGCCAGCAGCTCGGGACTAGCCCAAGAGACCCAGTACTTC
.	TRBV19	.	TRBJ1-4	CASMRRGSGTNEKLFF	TGTGCCAGTATGCGCAGGGGATCGGGAACTAACGAAAAACTGTTTTTT
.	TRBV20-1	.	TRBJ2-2	CSASLTGELFF	TGCAGTGCTAGCCTGACAGGGGAGCTGTTTTTT
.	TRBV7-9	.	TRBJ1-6	CASSLGRSHLHF	TGTGCCAGCAGCTTAGGGCGTTCACACCTCCACTTT
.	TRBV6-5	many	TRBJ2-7	CASRDGGGPANEQYF	TGTGCCAGCAGAGATGGGGGGGGCCCCGCGAACGAGCAGTACTTC
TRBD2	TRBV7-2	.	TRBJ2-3	CDLLGSGRGDTQYF	TGTGACCTTTTGGGTAGCGGGAGAGGGGATACGCAGTATTTT
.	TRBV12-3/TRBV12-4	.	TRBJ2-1	CASSLLQGQQFF	TGTGCCAGCAGTTTATTACAGGGACAGCAGTTCTTC
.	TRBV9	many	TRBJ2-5	CASSPTVGAAFQETQYF	TGTGCCAGCAGCCCCACAGTCGGGGCGGCCTTCCAAGAGACCCAGTACTTC
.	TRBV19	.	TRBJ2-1	CASSTPENSYNEQFF	TGTGCCAGTAGTACCCCAGAGAATTCCTACAATGAGCAGTTCTTC
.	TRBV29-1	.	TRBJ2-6	CSVFSSPGRDGANVLTF	TGCAGCGTTTTCTCTTCCCCCGGCCGGGATGGGGCCAACGTCCTGACTTTC
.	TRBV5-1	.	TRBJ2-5	CASRVEETQYF	TGCGCCAGCAGAGTTGAAGAGACCCAGTACTTC
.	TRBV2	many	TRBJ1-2	CASSEWQLNYGYTF	TGTGCCAGCAGTGAGTGGCAGCTTAACTATGGCTACACCTTC
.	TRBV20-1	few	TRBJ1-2	CSGVDSFDGYTF	TGCAGTGGCGTTGACAGTTTCGATGGCTACACCTTC
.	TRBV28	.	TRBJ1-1	CASSGRTKRDTEAFF	TGTGCCAGCAGTGGACGGACCAAGCGGGACACTGAAGCTTTCTTT
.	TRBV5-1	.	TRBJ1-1	CASRTSGSTEAFF	TGCGCCAGCAGGACTAGCGGGAGCACTGAAGCTTTCTTT